The 22 T cell receptor beta chains in this list originate from one sample, sequenced in a study of cytomegalovirus exposure and HLA in healthy donors. The PCR used 60 Vbeta and 13 Jbeta primers. Some clones are missing from TCRdb's copy, which holds only in-frame ones; the method was immunoSEQ multiplex PCR. The sample carries about 130,000 clones, around 85% recorded once. Sequenced sample: PBMCs. Receptors originate from a boy aged 5-17 years in good health and CMV-seronegative.

CDR3 amino acids: CASRVDRGNTEAFF. Written as DNA, the CDR3 is TGTGCCAGCAGGGTGGACAGGGGGAACACTGAAGCTTTCTTT. The rearrangement uses TRBV2 and TRBJ1-1; 9 bases map to TRBD1. Germline CDR1 reads SNHLY; CDR2 reads FYNNEI. V was pared by 6 bases and J by 1 base, with 3 bases of the junction left unmatched. The CDR3 spans 14 residues.

The chain has TRBV19 and TRBJ1-2; 7 nucleotides line up with TRBD1. Germline lookup yields CDR1 LNHDA and CDR2 SQIVND (reference sequence). The CDR3 length is 14 residues. Trimming at V came to 0 bases and at J to 4 bases, leaving 2 bases not matched to a gene. The CDR3 loop reads CASSIEGTVYGYTF. CDR3 DNA: TGTGCCAGTAGTATAGAAGGGACAGTCTATGGCTACACCTTC.

The V gene is TRBV5-6, the J gene TRBJ1-1; 9 bases are shared with TRBD1. The CDR3 length is 17 residues. In germline, CDR1 is SGHDT, CDR2 YYEEEE. Trimming took 4 bases from V and 0 from J; bases not matched to a gene: 10. CDR3 amino acids: CASSPGQGLSMNTEAFF. The CDR3 coding sequence is TGTGCCAGCAGCCCAGGACAGGGGTTATCTATGAACACTGAAGCTTTCTTT.

This chain links TRBV15 with TRBJ2-1, with a possible D match to TRBD1 (6 bases). Germline V gene lookup returns CDR1 LNHNV and CDR2 YYDKDF (reference sequence). The V end lost 3 bases, the J end lost 5 bases, and 11 bases lay between the germline ends. This CDR3 contains 14 residues. CDR3 residues: CATSRDRGDNEQFF. The CDR3 DNA follows: TGTGCCACCAGCAGGGACAGAGGGGACAATGAGCAGTTCTTC. Full variable domain (outside the CDR3, taken from reference TRBV15 and TRBJ2-1): DAMVIQNPRYQVTQFGKPVTLSCSQTLNHNVMYWYQQKSSQAPKLLFHYYDKDFNNEADTPDNFQSRRPNTSFCFLDIRSPGLGDTAMYLCATSRDRGDNEQFFGPGTRLTVL.

The V and J genes are TRBV7-8 and TRBJ2-7, with 10 bases identical to TRBD2. The V gene's germline CDR1 is SGHVS and CDR2 FQNEAQ. CDR3 length: 17 residues. After removal of 0 bases from V and 3 bases from J, the junction contained 8 bases not matched to a gene. This CDR3 reads CASSLAFATSGLYEQYF. Written as DNA, the CDR3 is TGTGCCAGCAGCTTAGCGTTTGCGACTAGCGGGCTCTACGAGCAGTACTTC.

This clone came up once. The chain is built from TRBV18 and TRBJ1-3, with D possibly matching TRBD1 (5 bases). Between the trimmed V and J ends, which lost 3 bases and 2 bases, there was a span of 17 bases. Germline-derived CDR1 and CDR2 are KGHSH and LQKENI. This CDR3 is built from 17 residues. The CDR3 DNA is TGTGCCAGCTCACCCTCGCGGGGCTGGGATGCTGGAAACACCATATATTTT. Translation: CASSPSRGWDAGNTIYF.

The chain carries TRBV7-8 and TRBJ1-1, with D maybe TRBD1 (5 bases). V shed 2 bases and J shed 4 bases, with 14 bases lying between them. The CDR3 covers 15 residues. Germline values: CDR1 SGHVS, CDR2 FQNEAQ. CDR3 sequence (DNA): TGTGCCAGCAGCTTACGATTACACCAGGGCACTGAAGCTTTCTTT. Translated: CASSLRLHQGTEAFF.

This clone was picked up a small number of times. The V gene is TRBV7-9, the J gene TRBJ1-1; D ambiguous. This CDR3 comprises 11 residues. Germline values: CDR1 SEHNR, CDR2 FQNEAQ (reference sequence). The V end lost 3 bases, the J end lost 11 bases, and 10 bases lay between the germline ends. CDR3 sequence: CASSFTSEAFF. The CDR3, as DNA: TGTGCCAGCAGCTTTACCTCGGAGGCTTTCTTT.

The rearrangement uses TRBV20-1 and TRBJ2-7; tentatively, D is TRBD1 (6 bases). The ends were cut back, 4 bases at V and 2 bases at J, with 6 bases in the middle. The CDR3 sequence is 11 residues long. CDR1 and CDR2 (germline): DFQATT, SNEGSKA (reference sequence). CDR3 sequence reads: CSANRAYEQYF. Written as DNA, the CDR3 is TGCAGTGCTAACAGGGCCTACGAGCAGTACTTC.

V and J are TRBV6-1 and TRBJ1-2; 8 bases fit TRBD1. Germline V gives CDR1 MNHNS, CDR2 SASEGT. The CDR3 has 15 amino acids. The J segment lost 2 bases and the V segment lost 6 bases, leaving 8 bases of the junction unmatched. In DNA, the CDR3 is TGTGCCAGCAGCAGGACAGGGACACCCAACTATGGCTACACCTTC. Encoded protein: CASSRTGTPNYGYTF.

V gene TRBV27 combines with J gene TRBJ2-7; TRBD1 matches 9 bases. Per the germline V gene, CDR1 is MNHEY and CDR2 is SMNVEV (reference sequence). This CDR3 is 15 amino acids long. V lost 3 bases, J lost 5 bases, and 8 bases stayed unmatched. CDR3 DNA: TGTGCCAGCAGTTTTCGGACAGGGGAGGTGAACGAGCAGTACTTC. Its protein is CASSFRTGEVNEQYF.

V is TRBV9 and J is TRBJ2-5, with 8 bases aligning to TRBD2. J was trimmed by 5 bases and V by 7 bases; bases with no gene match: 10. From germline, CDR1 is SGDLS and CDR2 YYNGEE. The CDR3 totals 14 residues. The CDR3 DNA reads TGTGCCAGCTCAGCGGGAGCTGGCGGGGAGACCCAGTACTTC. Protein: CASSAGAGGETQYF.

CDR3 sequence (DNA): TGTGCCAGTAGTAGAGGACAGGCCCTCTCTGGAAACACCATATATTTT. Translating it yields CASSRGQALSGNTIYF. J is TRBJ1-3 and V is TRBV19; TRBD1 aligns across 7 bases. Germline V gene lookup returns CDR1 LNHDA and CDR2 SQIVND (reference sequence). Germline trimming cut 4 bases from V and 0 bases from J; bases unmatched to any gene: 6. The length of the CDR3 is 16 residues.

This sequence joins TRBV6-6 and TRBJ1-5, with D possibly matching TRBD1 (6 bases). Trimming removed 4 bases from V and 6 bases from J, with 13 bases in between. This CDR3 region has 14 residues. The germline CDR1 and CDR2 sequences are MNHNY and SVGAGI (reference sequence). The chain's CDR3 is CASSSQGGGQPQHF. DNA of the CDR3: TGTGCCAGCAGTTCACAGGGAGGGGGTCAGCCCCAGCATTTT.

The V gene is TRBV7-3, the J gene TRBJ2-1; TRBD1 agrees at 10 bases. The CDR3 loop spans 15 amino acids. The germline CDR1 and CDR2 sequences are SGHTA and FQGTGA. V trimming: 4 bases; J trimming: 6 bases; junction bases outside the gene matches: 6. The CDR3 coding sequence is TGTGCCAGCAGCTCCGGGACAGGGGATATCAATGAGCAGTTCTTC. It yields the protein CASSSGTGDINEQFF.

The V call is TRBV19, the J call TRBJ2-3; 9 nucleotides agree with TRBD1. With 8 bases clipped from V and 7 bases from J, the junction kept 13 bases outside the gene matches. Per germline, CDR1 LNHDA and CDR2 SQIVND (reference sequence). The CDR3 totals 15 residues. CDR3 amino acids: CASGPGDRGNYTQYF. In DNA form, the CDR3 reads TGTGCCAGTGGACCCGGCGACAGGGGGAATTATACGCAGTATTTT.

The chain couples TRBV5-6 to TRBJ2-5; 8 bases match TRBD2. With V trimmed by 0 bases and J by 5 bases, 9 bases remained unmatched. Germline CDR1 reads SGHDT; CDR2 reads YYEEEE. The CDR3 is made up of 16 amino acids. The CDR3 nucleotides read TGTGCCAGCAGCTTGGTGGGTAGCGGGAAGGGCGAGACCCAGTACTTC. It specifies CASSLVGSGKGETQYF.

This sequence joins TRBV19 and TRBJ1-1, with D uncertain. Germline assignment: CDR1 LNHDA and CDR2 SQIVND (reference sequence). The length of the CDR3 is 14 residues. V dropped 7 bases and J dropped 0 bases, with 12 bases sitting between them. CDR3 sequence reads: CASMAGELNTEAFF. CDR3 sequence (DNA): TGTGCCAGTATGGCGGGTGAATTGAACACTGAAGCTTTCTTT. The variable domain in full, with the rest retrieved from reference TRBV19 and TRBJ1-1, is DGGITQSPKYLFRKEGQNVTLSCEQNLNHDAMYWYRQDPGQGLRLIYYSQIVNDFQKGDIAEGYSVSREKKESFPLTVTSAQKNPTAFYLCASMAGELNTEAFFGQGTRLTVV.

The chain uses TRBV6-6 and TRBJ2-7; 9 nucleotides align to TRBD1. Germline CDR1 MNHNY, CDR2 SVGAGI (reference sequence). The CDR3 has 14 residues. The V and J ends lost 6 bases and 6 bases, in that order; junction bases with no gene match: 9. CDR3 bases: TGTGCCAGCAGGGGGGACAGGGTTAAACTCGAGCAGTACTTC. Protein sequence: CASRGDRVKLEQYF.

The V and J genes are TRBV2 and TRBJ2-3; D gene unclear. The V end lost 6 bases, the J end lost 5 bases, and 12 bases lay between the germline ends. The CDR3 spans 13 residues. Germline V gives CDR1 SNHLY, CDR2 FYNNEI. CDR3 in amino acids: CASRAVAGDTQYF. The CDR3, as DNA: TGTGCCAGCAGAGCCGTAGCTGGAGATACGCAGTATTTT.

V and J are TRBV4-1 and TRBJ1-2, with a weak D call TRBD1 (5 bases). This CDR3 is built from 15 residues. Trimming pared 1 base from V and 3 bases from J, leaving 12 bases between. Germline V gives CDR1 MGHRA, CDR2 YSYEKL. CDR3 loop: CASSQVPGGDYGYTF. Written as DNA, the CDR3 is TGCGCCAGCAGCCAAGTTCCGGGGGGAGACTATGGCTACACCTTC.

This clone was found a few times. The V call is TRBV6-5, the J call TRBJ2-7; TRBD1 matches 11 bases. After removal of 6 bases from V and 3 bases from J, the junction contained 7 bases not matched to a gene. This CDR3 comprises 15 residues. Germline values: CDR1 MNHEY, CDR2 SVGAGI. The CDR3 bases are TGTGCCAGCAGCAGAGGGACAGGGGGTATCTACGAGCAGTACTTC. Protein sequence: CASSRGTGGIYEQYF.